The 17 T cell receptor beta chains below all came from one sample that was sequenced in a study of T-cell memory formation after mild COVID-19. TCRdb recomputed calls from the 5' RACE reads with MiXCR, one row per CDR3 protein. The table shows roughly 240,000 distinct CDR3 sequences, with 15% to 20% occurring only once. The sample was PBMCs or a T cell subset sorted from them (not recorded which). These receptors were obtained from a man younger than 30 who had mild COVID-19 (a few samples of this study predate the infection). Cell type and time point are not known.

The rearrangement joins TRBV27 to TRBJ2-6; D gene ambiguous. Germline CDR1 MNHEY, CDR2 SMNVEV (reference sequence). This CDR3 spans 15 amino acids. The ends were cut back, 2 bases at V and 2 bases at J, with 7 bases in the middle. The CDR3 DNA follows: TGTGCCAGCAGTTTAAGGGCAACTGGGGCCAACGTCCTGACTTTC. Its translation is CASSLRATGANVLTF.

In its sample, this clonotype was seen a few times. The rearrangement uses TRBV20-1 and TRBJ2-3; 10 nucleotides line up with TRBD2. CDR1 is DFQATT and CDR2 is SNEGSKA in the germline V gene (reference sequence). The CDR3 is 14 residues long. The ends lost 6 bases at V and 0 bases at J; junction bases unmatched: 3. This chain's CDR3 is CSARTSGSTDTQYF. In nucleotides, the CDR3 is TGCAGTGCCCGGACTAGCGGAAGCACAGATACGCAGTATTTT.

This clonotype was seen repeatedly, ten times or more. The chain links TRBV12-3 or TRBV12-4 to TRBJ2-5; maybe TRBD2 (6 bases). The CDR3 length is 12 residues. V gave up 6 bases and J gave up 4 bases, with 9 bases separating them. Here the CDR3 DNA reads TGTGCCAGCAGCCAAGCGGGAGAGACCCAGTACTTC. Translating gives CASSQAGETQYF.

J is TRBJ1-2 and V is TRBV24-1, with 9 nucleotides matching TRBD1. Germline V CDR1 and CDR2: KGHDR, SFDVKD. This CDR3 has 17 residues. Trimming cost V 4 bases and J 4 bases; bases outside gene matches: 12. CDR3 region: CATSDGQGREPFYGYTF. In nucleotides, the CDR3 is TGTGCCACCAGTGACGGACAGGGGCGCGAACCGTTCTATGGCTACACCTTC.

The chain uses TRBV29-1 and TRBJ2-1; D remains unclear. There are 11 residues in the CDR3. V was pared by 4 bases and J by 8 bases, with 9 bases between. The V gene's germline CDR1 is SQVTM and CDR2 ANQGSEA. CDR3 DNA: TGCAGCGTTGCCACGTTCTATGAGCAGTTCTTC. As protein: CSVATFYEQFF.

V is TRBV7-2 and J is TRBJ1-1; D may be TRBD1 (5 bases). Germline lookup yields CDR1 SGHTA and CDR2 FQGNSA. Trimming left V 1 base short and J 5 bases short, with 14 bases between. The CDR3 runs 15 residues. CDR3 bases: TGTGCCAGCAGCTTAGTCGGGGGTCTTTCTACTGAAGCTTTCTTT. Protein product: CASSLVGGLSTEAFF.

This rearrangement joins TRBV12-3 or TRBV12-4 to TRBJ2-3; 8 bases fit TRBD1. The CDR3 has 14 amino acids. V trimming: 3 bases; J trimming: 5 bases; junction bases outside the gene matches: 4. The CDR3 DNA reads TGTGCCAGCAGTTTTTATACAGGGGGAGATACGCAGTATTTT. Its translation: CASSFYTGGDTQYF.

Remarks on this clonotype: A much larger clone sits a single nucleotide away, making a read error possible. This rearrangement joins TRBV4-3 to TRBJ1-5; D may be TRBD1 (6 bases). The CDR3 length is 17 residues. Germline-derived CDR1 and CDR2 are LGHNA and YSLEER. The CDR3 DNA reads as TGCGACAGCAGCCAAGAAGCAATGGGGGGGCTGAATCAGCCCCAGCATTTT. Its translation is CDSSQEAMGGLNQPQHF.

The CDR3 DNA reads TGTGCCAGCAGTTTAGCGCCGTACTATGGCTACACCTTC. Translation: CASSLAPYYGYTF. The rearrangement links TRBV12-3 or TRBV12-4 to TRBJ1-2; D is unresolved. V dropped 0 bases and J dropped 3 bases, with 5 bases sitting between them. The CDR3 covers 13 residues.

The DNA of the CDR3 is TGTGCCAGCAGCCAACTAGGTTACACCGGGGAGCTGTTTTTT. Protein product: CASSQLGYTGELFF. The rearrangement joins TRBV7-9 to TRBJ2-2, with D possibly being TRBD2 (5 bases). In germline, CDR1 is SEHNR, CDR2 FQNEAQ (reference sequence). CDR3 length: 14 amino acids. Trimming removed 5 bases from V and 3 bases from J, with 10 bases in between.

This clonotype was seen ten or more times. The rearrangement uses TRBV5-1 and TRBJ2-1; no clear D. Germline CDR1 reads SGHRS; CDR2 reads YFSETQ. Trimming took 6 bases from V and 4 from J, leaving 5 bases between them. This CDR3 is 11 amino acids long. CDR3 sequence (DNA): TGCGCCAGCACAATTTACAATGAGCAGTTCTTC. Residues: CASTIYNEQFF.

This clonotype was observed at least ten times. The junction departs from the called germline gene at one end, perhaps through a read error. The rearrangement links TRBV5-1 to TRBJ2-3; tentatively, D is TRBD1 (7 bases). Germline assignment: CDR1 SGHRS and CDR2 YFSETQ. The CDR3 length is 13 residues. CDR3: CASRGEGTDTQYF. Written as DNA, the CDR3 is TGTGCCAGCAGGGGGGAGGGCACAGATACGCAGTATTTT.

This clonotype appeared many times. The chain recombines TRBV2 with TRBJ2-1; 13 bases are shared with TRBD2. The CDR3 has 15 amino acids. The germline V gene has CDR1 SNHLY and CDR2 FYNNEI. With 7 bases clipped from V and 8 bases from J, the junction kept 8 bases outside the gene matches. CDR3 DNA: TGTGCCAGCAACCCACGACTAGCGGGGGGCGATGAGCAGTTCTTC. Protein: CASNPRLAGGDEQFF.

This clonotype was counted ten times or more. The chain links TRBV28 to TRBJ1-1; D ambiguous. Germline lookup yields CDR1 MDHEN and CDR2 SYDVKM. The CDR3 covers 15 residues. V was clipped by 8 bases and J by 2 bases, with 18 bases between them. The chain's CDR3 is CASQPAPPGNTEAFF. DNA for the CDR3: TGTGCCAGCCAGCCGGCCCCACCCGGAAACACTGAAGCTTTCTTT.

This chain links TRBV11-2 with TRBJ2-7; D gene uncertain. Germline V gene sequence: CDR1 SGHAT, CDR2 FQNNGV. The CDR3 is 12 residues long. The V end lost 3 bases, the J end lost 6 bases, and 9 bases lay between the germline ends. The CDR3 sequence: CASSLYPREQYF. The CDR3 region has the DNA TGTGCCAGCAGCTTGTACCCTCGCGAGCAGTACTTC. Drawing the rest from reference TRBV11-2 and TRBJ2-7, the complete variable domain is EAGVAQSPRYKIIEKRQSVAFWCNPISGHATLYWYQQILGQGPKLLIQFQNNGVVDDSQLPKDRFSAERLKGVDSTLKIQPAKLEDSAVYLCASSLYPREQYFGPGTRLTVT.

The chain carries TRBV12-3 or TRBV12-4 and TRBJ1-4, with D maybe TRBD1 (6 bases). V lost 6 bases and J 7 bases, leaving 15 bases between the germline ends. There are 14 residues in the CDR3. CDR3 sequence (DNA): TGTGCCAGCAGCGCACAGGGAGGGAGTGAAAAACTGTTTTTT. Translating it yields CASSAQGGSEKLFF.

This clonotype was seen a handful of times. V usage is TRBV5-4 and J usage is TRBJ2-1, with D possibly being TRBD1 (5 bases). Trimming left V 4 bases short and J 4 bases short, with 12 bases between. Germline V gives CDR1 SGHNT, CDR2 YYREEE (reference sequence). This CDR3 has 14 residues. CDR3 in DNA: TGTGCCAGCAGCCATTGGGGCGATTACAATGAGCAGTTCTTC. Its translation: CASSHWGDYNEQFF.